This TCR beta chain was sequenced during a study of blood T cell repertoires in COVID-19. Germline V gene sequence: CDR1 MNHEY, CDR2 SVGAGI. The J segment lost 5 bases and the V segment lost 7 bases, leaving 11 bases of the junction unmatched. CDR3 length equals 15 residues. As originally analysed: Counts of nucleated cells, estimated from reference gene primer amplification, were obtained. Libraries were prepared by immunoSEQ multiplex PCR; TCRdb keeps only in-frame clonotypes and omits some of them. From that table come the V and J calls and clone size; the DNA was used to work out D and trimming. The table lists fewer than 250,000 clones, 80% to 90% of them singletons.

The receptor was isolated from a woman aged 25 to 39 who had been exposed to COVID-19. Sequenced: PBMCs or T cells enriched from blood (not recorded which). The rearrangement uses TRBV6-5 and TRBJ1-5; TRBD1 aligns across 7 bases. The CDR3 here is CASKREATGHQPQHF. In nucleotides, the CDR3 is TGTGCCAGCAAGAGAGAAGCGACAGGGCATCAGCCCCAGCATTTT.